This TCR beta chain came from a study of Graves' ophthalmopathy and Graves' hyperthyroidism (dated by TCRdb to 2016 to 2019). For the study in its entirety: Peripheral blood was collected before any treatment was given, at the time of initial diagnosis. In total, some 130 blood samples were TCR-sequenced: around 42 ophthalmopathy, roughly 77 hyperthyroidism and roughly 17 hyperthyroidism-to-ophthalmopathy patients. The independent validation cohort included 18 to 20 hyperthyroidism patients plus 17 patients who later progressed from hyperthyroidism to ophthalmopathy. T-cell repertoires of thyroid tissue and blood were compared in more than five hyperthyroidism patients. The study used TCR beta repertoire signatures to distinguish Graves' ophthalmopathy from Graves' hyperthyroidism and to predict progression to ophthalmopathy. After sampling, hyperthyroidism patients received methimazole starting at 30 mg daily, and ophthalmopathy patients received high-dose intravenous methylprednisolone. To explore V-J signatures distinguishing ophthalmopathy from hyperthyroidism, a discovery set of about a hundred patients (about 44 ophthalmopathy, 55 to 60 stable hyperthyroidism) was enrolled. The 95 to 100 discovery patients were randomly split 7:3 into training and test sets. Overall study results and their limits: In validation, the model predicted ophthalmopathy progression with over 60% sensitivity and about 77% specificity; roughly eleven predicted patients were CT-confirmed with GO in a median of approximately six months. Ophthalmopathy was separated from stable hyperthyroidism by the 13-signature model with 85% to 90% sensitivity and roughly 82% specificity in cross-validation and with 80%/75% in the test set. Most expanded thyroid clonotypes with a frequency above 0.001 also appeared in blood, which suggests that blood repertoires may reflect the immune response in the thyroid. No statistical method was used to set the sample size in advance, and the investigators knew which group each participant was assigned to.

This clonotype was counted ten times or more. No cognate antigen has been identified for it. No quality values exist for individual bases; no much larger clone is one base distant. For repertoire sequencing, the TCR beta CDR3 regions were amplified from RNA transcripts. The first round was an RT-PCR using HTBI primers with the Qiagen OneStep RT-PCR kit, and this first round was followed by a second-round multiplex PCR, then size selection and purification. Sequencing of the libraries was carried out on an Illumina HiSeq2000 in paired-end mode with 100 bp reads. The paper's data handling went like this. Reads were processed with SOAPnuke, discarding reads with adapters, uncalled bases, mean Phred below 15, or no exact constant-primer or identifier match. High-quality paired reads were merged with COPE v1.2.5. Clonotypes were defined as unique nucleotide sequences and were aligned to IMGT TRB V, D and J references using MiTCR v1.1. Only V-J combinations with frequency above 0.0001 were analysed, covering approximately 99% of repertoires. For each V-J combination, a TCR clonal expansion and chaos score was defined as F50 clonal expansion divided by the chaos observed in the TCRdist matrix. Welch's t-statistics and random forest were used to reduce features to approximately 13 V-J combinations, which were fed into a naive Bayes classifier. The similarity between thyroid and blood repertoires was quantified using the Morisita-Horn index. The public reads were run again by TCRdb, first through fastp at Q25 and then through MiXCR, and only productive beta chains were kept. Rows are combined by CDR3 protein, so each entry shows the most common genes and DNA. TCRdb's processing, not the authors', yielded these V and J calls. A total of approximately 160,000 distinct CDR3 sequences appear in this sample, roughly two fifths of them only once. The top ten hold approximately 8.9% of the sample.

Spanning cysteine to phenylalanine, the CDR3 consists of 14 amino acids. Only the CDR3 DNA stays, 42 bases, in frame from base 1. Looking up the germline V gene yields CDR1 ENHRY and CDR2 SYGVKD. Trimming leaves V shorter by 4 bases and J shorter by 6 bases, with the junction holding 8 bases beyond the gene matches. Patients with ophthalmopathy had moderately to severely active disease, with a Clinical Activity Score of 3 or more, a NOSPECS grade of 4 or more, and a disease duration of less than 3 months. Anyone with other autoimmune diseases, uncontrolled infections, pregnancy or lactation was excluded from the study. Diagnosis relied on clinical symptoms, serum thyroxine, TRAb, thyroid ultrasound and orbital computed tomography. PBMCs were isolated from about 10 ml of fresh peripheral blood by Ficoll-Paque density gradient centrifugation. Total RNA was extracted using Trizol reagent, and RNA quality was checked on an Agilent 2100 Bioanalyzer.

The chain couples TRBV10-3 to TRBJ2-7; TRBD2 fits 8 bases in the junction. The TCR comes from a man aged 25 to 40 with Graves' ophthalmopathy. Donor details come from another sample of the same person, matched by shared clones. The sequencing sample was made of peripheral blood. The DNA reads as follows: TGTGCCATCAGTGCCGCGGGAGGACTGACCGAGCAGTACTTC. This translates into CAISAAGGLTEQYF.